Below are 32 T cell receptor beta chains sequenced from a single sample in a study of OX40 agonist ivuxolimab in advanced cancers. The library was made by the immunoSEQ multiplex PCR assay. The clones in this table, taken by TCRdb from immuneACCESS, are in-frame only. Not every clone is retained; where verified, under half of the shortfall comes from an unresolved V gene, and the cause of the rest is unknown. This sample comprises more than 55,000 clones, more than 80% of them detected only once. Of the sample, approximately 1% falls within the top ten clones. The source was CD4+ or CD8+ T cells sorted from blood, collected in a trial of the OX40 agonist ivuxolimab. The receptors derive from an adult with an advanced solid tumor such as melanoma, head and neck, liver or kidney cancer.

The rearrangement joins TRBV7-9 to TRBJ2-5; no clear D. In germline, CDR1 is SEHNR, CDR2 FQNEAQ (reference sequence). The CDR3 runs 14 residues. V dropped 2 bases and J dropped 3 bases, with 10 bases sitting between them. CDR3 coding DNA: TGTGCCAGCAGCTTAATCCCGATAGAAGAGACCCAGTACTTC. Amino acid sequence: CASSLIPIEETQYF.

CDR3 coding DNA: TGTGCCATCTACCCGGGCTCTGGGGCCAACGTCCTGACTTTC. Translating it yields CAIYPGSGANVLTF. The genes are TRBV10-3 and TRBJ2-6, with D hard to call. Trimming pared 8 bases from V and 0 bases from J, leaving 8 bases between. Per germline, CDR1 ENHRY and CDR2 SYGVKD. The CDR3 loop spans 14 amino acids.

This chain links TRBV4-1 with TRBJ1-5; 10 bases map to TRBD1. Germline trimming cut 4 bases from V and 5 bases from J; bases unmatched to any gene: 5. The CDR3 spans 15 residues. Germline V gives CDR1 MGHRA, CDR2 YSYEKL. CDR3 loop: CASSPGQGVYQPQHF. Written as DNA, the CDR3 is TGCGCCAGCAGCCCAGGACAGGGGGTGTATCAGCCCCAGCATTTT.

The chain couples TRBV19 to TRBJ2-7, with 12 bases lining up with TRBD2. This CDR3 region has 15 residues. Per germline, CDR1 LNHDA and CDR2 SQIVND (reference sequence). V trimming: 3 bases; J trimming: 4 bases; junction bases outside the gene matches: 4. CDR3 loop: CASSIRGLAGYEQYF. For the CDR3, the DNA is TGTGCCAGTAGTATCCGAGGACTAGCGGGGTACGAGCAGTACTTC.

The CDR3: CASTDLGGRGTNEKLFF. CDR3 in DNA: TGTGCCAGCACCGACCTGGGAGGAAGGGGGACTAATGAAAAACTGTTTTTT. V and J are TRBV28 and TRBJ1-4, with D tentatively TRBD1 (6 bases). Germline CDR1 reads MDHEN; CDR2 reads SYDVKM. The CDR3 sequence is 17 residues long. V was trimmed by 7 bases and J by 2 bases, leaving 20 bases between them.

The chain couples TRBV5-1 to TRBJ2-7, with 12 bases lining up with TRBD1. Germline V gives CDR1 SGHRS, CDR2 YFSETQ. Losses at the gene ends were 1 base for V and 0 bases for J; bases not matched to a gene: 8. This CDR3 has 18 residues. In DNA form, the CDR3 reads TGCGCCAGCAGCTTGAAAGGAGGGACAGGGGGCATCTCCTACGAGCAGTACTTC. As protein: CASSLKGGTGGISYEQYF.

The CDR3 bases are TGTGCCAGCAGCATGGACAGCTCTGGAAACACCATATATTTT. This translates into CASSMDSSGNTIYF. The V gene is TRBV7-2, the J gene TRBJ1-3; possibly TRBD1 for D (6 bases). The germline V gene encodes CDR1 SGHTA and CDR2 FQGNSA. Trimming removed 5 bases at V and 0 bases at J, with 8 bases between. This CDR3 has 14 residues.

The V call is TRBV28, the J call TRBJ2-1; perhaps TRBD2 as D (5 bases). The CDR3 has 13 residues. Germline assignment: CDR1 MDHEN and CDR2 SYDVKM. The V end was cut by 8 bases, the J end by 4 bases, with 12 bases between. The DNA of the CDR3 is TGTGCCAGCGGCAGGACTGGTTACAATGAGCAGTTCTTC. Translated, it gives CASGRTGYNEQFF.

The rearrangement links TRBV4-1 to TRBJ2-2; D may be TRBD1 (6 bases). In germline, CDR1 is MGHRA, CDR2 YSYEKL. The CDR3 consists of 14 residues. Trimming left V 4 bases short and J 2 bases short, with 8 bases between. The CDR3 sequence: CASSPGTNTGELFF. The DNA for the CDR3 is TGCGCCAGCAGCCCGGGGACAAACACCGGGGAGCTGTTTTTT.

The rearrangement uses TRBV29-1 and TRBJ2-5; TRBD1 is a possible D gene (5 bases). Per the germline V gene, CDR1 is SQVTM and CDR2 is ANQGSEA. The CDR3 runs 13 residues. Trimming took off 7 bases at V and 2 bases at J, with 14 bases between the two ends. The CDR3 DNA sequence: TGCAGCGCCTTGACAGAAAGGCAAGAGACCCAGTACTTC. Protein product: CSALTERQETQYF.

The chain joins TRBV7-3 to TRBJ2-2; D is uncertain. This CDR3 spans 13 amino acids. The germline V gene has CDR1 SGHTA and CDR2 FQGTGA. Trimming took off 0 bases at V and 8 bases at J, with 7 bases between the two ends. The CDR3 nucleotides read TGTGCCAGCAGCTTAACTCCAGCGGGGGAGCTGTTTTTT. This gives the protein CASSLTPAGELFF.

The chain is built from TRBV7-9 and TRBJ2-3; a weak D match, TRBD2 (6 bases). Looked up from germline, CDR1 is SEHNR and CDR2 is FQNEAQ (reference sequence). V was cut by 3 bases and J by 5 bases, with 21 bases left in between. This CDR3 spans 17 amino acids. The DNA of the CDR3 is TGTGCCAGCAGCTTGCGGGACGAACTCCTGAGACAAGATACGCAGTATTTT. Protein product: CASSLRDELLRQDTQYF.

The chain uses TRBV28 and TRBJ2-7; the match to TRBD1 covers 9 bases. CDR1 is MDHEN and CDR2 is SYDVKM in the germline V gene. Trimming at V came to 6 bases and at J to 7 bases, leaving 7 bases not matched to a gene. The CDR3 is 13 amino acids. CDR3 sequence reads: CASSSGQGPEQYF. The DNA for the CDR3 is TGTGCCAGCAGCTCGGGACAGGGCCCTGAGCAGTACTTC.

This sequence joins TRBV5-6 and TRBJ2-5; D is undetermined. V was trimmed by 0 bases and J by 2 bases, leaving 8 bases between them. The CDR3 has 14 residues. Germline-derived CDR1 and CDR2 are SGHDT and YYEEEE. CDR3 DNA: TGTGCCAGCAGCTTGGGACGGTCGCAAGAGACCCAGTACTTC. Residues: CASSLGRSQETQYF.

The chain uses TRBV5-6 and TRBJ2-2, with 8 positions matching TRBD2. V shed 4 bases, J shed 6 bases, and the junction held 8 bases outside the gene matches. CDR1 and CDR2 from the germline V gene are SGHDT and YYEEEE. This CDR3 comprises 15 residues. The CDR3 DNA reads as TGTGCCAGCAGCCCGGTAGCGGGACGTGCCGGGGAGCTGTTTTTT. Translating it yields CASSPVAGRAGELFF.

This clone was detected many times. The V gene is TRBV7-9, the J gene TRBJ1-3; D is undetermined. Between the trimmed V and J ends, which lost 6 bases and 0 bases, there was a span of 9 bases. The germline gives CDR1 SEHNR, CDR2 FQNEAQ (reference sequence). The CDR3 runs to 14 residues. In nucleotides, the CDR3 is TGTGCCAGCAGAAGTGGGAGCTCTGGAAACACCATATATTTT. Amino acid sequence: CASRSGSSGNTIYF.

Here the CDR3 reads CASSPDSQSGNTIYF. CDR3 bases: TGTGCCAGCAGCCCAGACAGTCAGTCTGGAAACACCATATATTTT. V gene TRBV9 combines with J gene TRBJ1-3; TRBD1 is a possible D gene (5 bases). The V gene's germline CDR1 is SGDLS and CDR2 YYNGEE. Trimming shortened V by 4 bases and J by 1 base, and 12 bases separated the two germline ends. This CDR3 spans 15 amino acids.

The CDR3, as DNA: TGCGCCAGCAGCTTCTCGACTAGGGAGTACCAAGAGACCCAGTACTTC. As protein: CASSFSTREYQETQYF. The rearrangement uses TRBV5-1 and TRBJ2-5, with D perhaps TRBD2 (6 bases). The CDR3 totals 16 residues. V gave up 2 bases and J gave up 0 bases, with 14 bases separating them. Per the germline V gene, CDR1 is SGHRS and CDR2 is YFSETQ.

This clone was picked up one time. This chain joins TRBV12-5 and TRBJ2-3; D possibly corresponds to TRBD2 (6 bases). The CDR3 is made up of 16 amino acids. V lost 0 bases, J lost 4 bases, and 14 bases lay in between. Germline V gives CDR1 LGHNT, CDR2 FRNRAP. This CDR3 reads CASGLVLASASDTQYF. CDR3 nucleotides: TGTGCTAGTGGTTTGGTACTGGCTAGCGCGTCAGATACGCAGTATTTT.

This chain links TRBV6-5 with TRBJ1-4; D is ambiguous. This CDR3 is built from 16 residues. V lost 0 bases, J lost 7 bases, and 15 bases lay in between. CDR1 is MNHEY, CDR2 SVGAGI, per germline. CDR3: CASSYSSGRRSEKLFF. The CDR3 DNA is TGTGCCAGCAGTTACTCTTCCGGCCGAAGGAGTGAAAAACTGTTTTTT.

The V call is TRBV7-9, the J call TRBJ2-1, with TRBD1 matching over 10 bases. The junction had 3 bases not matched to a gene; V was cut back by 4 bases and J by 3 bases. This CDR3 is built from 15 residues. Per the germline V gene, CDR1 is SEHNR and CDR2 is FQNEAQ (reference sequence). The DNA for the CDR3 is TGTGCCAGCAGCTCCGGGACAGGGGACTACAATGAGCAGTTCTTC. It specifies CASSSGTGDYNEQFF.

The chain recombines TRBV5-1 with TRBJ2-5; perhaps TRBD1 as D (6 bases). CDR1 and CDR2 from the germline V gene are SGHRS and YFSETQ. This CDR3 is built from 14 residues. V lost 4 bases, J lost 5 bases, and 15 bases lay in between. CDR3 in DNA: TGCGCCAGCAGCGGTACAGGGTTGAGGGAGACCCAGTACTTC. Translated: CASSGTGLRETQYF.

The chain joins TRBV6-5 to TRBJ1-2, with TRBD1 matching 8 bases. Germline CDR1 reads MNHEY; CDR2 reads SVGAGI. This CDR3 has 15 amino acids. Trimming removed 2 bases from V and 2 bases from J; junction bases left unmatched: 4. This CDR3 reads CASSYTTGGNYGYTF. In DNA form, the CDR3 reads TGTGCCAGCAGTTACACCACAGGGGGAAACTATGGCTACACCTTC.

This chain uses TRBV7-9 with TRBJ1-4, with D perhaps matching TRBD1 (5 bases). The CDR3 length is 13 residues. V lost 10 bases and J lost 0, with 9 bases in between. Germline V CDR1 and CDR2: SEHNR, FQNEAQ (reference sequence). The CDR3 reads CATDSATNEKLFF. The CDR3 DNA reads TGTGCCACCGACAGCGCAACTAATGAAAAACTGTTTTTT.

J is TRBJ2-3 and V is TRBV11-3; weak D call: TRBD2 (5 bases). The CDR3 is 16 amino acids. The germline V and J ends were trimmed by 3 bases and 4 bases, with 17 bases remaining between them. The germline CDR1 and CDR2 sequences are SGHNT and YENEEA. CDR3 region: CASSFNAAAGADTQYF. CDR3 in DNA: TGTGCCAGCAGCTTTAACGCCGCTGCGGGCGCAGATACGCAGTATTTT.

CDR3 loop: CASSFPRQATNEKLFF. CDR3 sequence (DNA): TGTGCCAGCAGTTTCCCTCGACAGGCAACTAATGAAAAACTGTTTTTT. V and J are TRBV28 and TRBJ1-4; a weak D match, TRBD1 (6 bases). From germline, CDR1 is MDHEN and CDR2 SYDVKM. V was trimmed by 3 bases and J by 0 bases, leaving 11 bases between them. The CDR3 extends over 16 amino acids.

V is TRBV6-5 and J is TRBJ1-1, with D possibly being TRBD1 (6 bases). Germline V gene sequence: CDR1 MNHEY, CDR2 SVGAGI. The CDR3 covers 13 residues. The V end lost 5 bases, the J end lost 5 bases, and 12 bases lay between the germline ends. The CDR3 sequence: CASSQNQGTEAFF. DNA for the CDR3: TGTGCCAGCAGTCAAAACCAGGGGACTGAAGCTTTCTTT.

CDR3 residues: CASSPTSVFEQYF. DNA for the CDR3: TGTGCCAGCAGCCCGACTAGCGTATTCGAGCAGTACTTC. V usage is TRBV6-1 and J usage is TRBJ2-7; TRBD2 agrees at 8 bases. The CDR3 totals 13 residues. In germline, CDR1 is MNHNS, CDR2 SASEGT. V was pared by 6 bases and J by 6 bases, with 7 bases of the junction left unmatched.

The chain joins TRBV10-3 to TRBJ2-3; D could derive from TRBD1 or TRBD2 (5 bases each). This CDR3 is 18 amino acids long. V gave up 0 bases and J gave up 0 bases, with 16 bases separating them. CDR1 and CDR2 (germline): ENHRY, SYGVKD. The CDR3 DNA reads as TGTGCCATCAGTGAGTCTCTAGGGGCAAGACTAAGCACAGATACGCAGTATTTT. This encodes CAISESLGARLSTDTQYF.

In this sample, this clone turned up once. This sequence joins TRBV9 and TRBJ2-5; 7 bases are shared with TRBD2. J gave up 5 bases and V 4 bases, and 11 bases lay outside the gene matches. CDR1 is SGDLS and CDR2 is YYNGEE in the germline V gene. The CDR3 sequence is 15 residues long. In nucleotides, the CDR3 is TGTGCCAGCAGCTCCCTAGGAGCGGGAACGGAGACCCAGTACTTC. It specifies CASSSLGAGTETQYF.

V gene TRBV6-4 combines with J gene TRBJ2-1, with TRBD2 matching 9 bases. The CDR3 extends over 15 amino acids. Losses at the gene ends were 5 bases for V and 0 bases for J; bases not matched to a gene: 2. Germline CDR1 reads MRHNA; CDR2 reads SNTAGT. The CDR3 DNA reads TGTGCCAGCAGTCTTAGCGGGAGCTCCTACAATGAGCAGTTCTTC. It encodes CASSLSGSSYNEQFF.

The gene calls are TRBV19 and TRBJ1-5; 7 bases line up with TRBD1. Per germline, CDR1 LNHDA and CDR2 SQIVND (reference sequence). The CDR3 is 15 residues long. V trimming: 7 bases; J trimming: 3 bases; junction bases outside the gene matches: 9. CDR3 residues: CASTSDRANNQPQHF. DNA for the CDR3: TGTGCCAGTACAAGCGACAGGGCGAACAATCAGCCCCAGCATTTT.